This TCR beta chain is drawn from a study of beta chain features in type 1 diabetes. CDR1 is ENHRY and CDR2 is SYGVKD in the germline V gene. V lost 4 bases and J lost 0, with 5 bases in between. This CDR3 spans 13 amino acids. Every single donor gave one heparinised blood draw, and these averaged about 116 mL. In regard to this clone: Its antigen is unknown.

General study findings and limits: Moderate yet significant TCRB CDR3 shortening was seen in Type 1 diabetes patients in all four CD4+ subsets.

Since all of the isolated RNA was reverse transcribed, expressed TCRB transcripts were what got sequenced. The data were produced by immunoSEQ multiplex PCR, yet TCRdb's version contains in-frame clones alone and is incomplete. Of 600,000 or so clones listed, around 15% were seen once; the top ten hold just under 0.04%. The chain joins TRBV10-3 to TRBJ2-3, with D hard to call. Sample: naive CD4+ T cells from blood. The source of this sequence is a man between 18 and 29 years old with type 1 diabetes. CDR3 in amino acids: CAISGPSTDTQYF. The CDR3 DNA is TGTGCCATCAGTGGGCCAAGCACAGATACGCAGTATTTT.